These 29 T cell receptor beta chains were all obtained from the same sample, sequenced in a study of control samples from healthy donors and cancer patients. Some clones are missing from TCRdb's copy, which holds only in-frame ones; the method was immunoSEQ multiplex PCR. This sample has around 93,000 clones, with around 90% found just once. Sequenced sample: blood. The receptor set was obtained from a human donor in good health. The donor label of this sample is uncertain.

The gene calls are TRBV10-3 and TRBJ1-3; D is uncertain. CDR3 size: 14 residues. The germline gives CDR1 ENHRY, CDR2 SYGVKD. Trimming took off 11 bases at V and 0 bases at J, with 14 bases between the two ends. CDR3 region: CAVAAAHSGNTIYF. The CDR3, as DNA: TGTGCCGTGGCGGCAGCACACTCTGGAAACACCATATATTTT.

This chain connects TRBV24-1 to TRBJ1-4; D call uncertain. The CDR3 contains 19 residues. Germline V gene lookup returns CDR1 KGHDR and CDR2 SFDVKD. The V end was cut by 1 base, the J end by 6 bases, with 23 bases between. CDR3 DNA: TGTGCCACCAGTGATTTCTTAATTGGCTACCCCCCTGGATATGAAAAACTGTTTTTT. Its protein is CATSDFLIGYPPGYEKLFF.

V gene TRBV2 combines with J gene TRBJ1-5; D is possibly TRBD1 (6 bases). The germline V gene has CDR1 SNHLY and CDR2 FYNNEI. The length of the CDR3 is 15 residues. Trimming took off 4 bases at V and 0 bases at J, with 10 bases between the two ends. The CDR3 region is CASSVSGVSNQPQHF. CDR3 nucleotides: TGTGCCAGCAGTGTTTCAGGGGTTAGCAATCAGCCCCAGCATTTT.

This chain joins TRBV24-1 and TRBJ2-2; D gene unclear. The CDR3 covers 12 residues. Trimming took off 7 bases at V and 4 bases at J, with 6 bases between the two ends. The germline V gene encodes CDR1 KGHDR and CDR2 SFDVKD. CDR3 sequence (DNA): TGTGCCACCAGCACTATCACCGGGGAGCTGTTTTTT. Translation: CATSTITGELFF.

V and J are TRBV19 and TRBJ2-1; no definite D call. The CDR3 is 14 amino acids. CDR1 and CDR2 from the germline V gene are LNHDA and SQIVND (reference sequence). The ends were cut back, 1 base at V and 12 bases at J, with 16 bases in the middle. The CDR3 loop is CASSIVAREYGQFF. CDR3 nucleotides: TGTGCCAGTAGTATAGTGGCCAGAGAATATGGGCAGTTCTTC. The whole variable domain, filled in from reference TRBV19 and TRBJ2-1, reads DGGITQSPKYLFRKEGQNVTLSCEQNLNHDAMYWYRQDPGQGLRLIYYSQIVNDFQKGDIAEGYSVSREKKESFPLTVTSAQKNPTAFYLCASSIVAREYGQFFGPGTRLTVL.

The gene calls are TRBV6-5 and TRBJ1-6, with TRBD1 matching 10 bases. V lost 7 bases, J lost 10 bases, and 7 bases stayed unmatched. CDR3 size: 14 residues. The germline gives CDR1 MNHEY, CDR2 SVGAGI. CDR3 amino acids: CASNRGTGESPLHF. The CDR3 DNA sequence: TGTGCCAGCAATCGAGGGACAGGGGAATCACCCCTCCACTTT.

The chain recombines TRBV7-2 with TRBJ2-5; 11 bases align to TRBD2. Germline-derived CDR1 and CDR2 are SGHTA and FQGNSA. This CDR3 contains 14 residues. With V trimmed by 4 bases and J by 3 bases, 1 base remained unmatched. The CDR3 loop reads CASSSTSGEETQYF. The DNA for the CDR3 is TGTGCCAGCAGCTCGACTAGCGGGGAAGAGACCCAGTACTTC.

The CDR3 loop is CASSDWADTQYF. The DNA for the CDR3 is TGTGCCAGCAGTGATTGGGCAGATACGCAGTATTTT. The chain joins TRBV2 to TRBJ2-3; no firm D call. Germline loops: CDR1 SNHLY, CDR2 FYNNEI. The CDR3 totals 12 residues. V shed 3 bases and J shed 4 bases, with 5 bases lying between them.

The chain combines TRBV7-2 with TRBJ1-2; the D is unclear. This CDR3 contains 14 residues. V was cut by 5 bases and J by 3 bases, with 13 bases left in between. CDR1 SGHTA and CDR2 FQGNSA come from the germline V gene. CDR3 residues: CASSPSGIDYGYTF. The CDR3 DNA sequence: TGTGCCAGCAGCCCCTCCGGGATCGACTATGGCTACACCTTC.

The chain is built from TRBV27 and TRBJ1-5, with D possibly being TRBD1 (6 bases). Trimming took off 5 bases at V and 4 bases at J, with 21 bases between the two ends. This CDR3 has 17 residues. In germline, CDR1 is MNHEY, CDR2 SMNVEV (reference sequence). CDR3 bases: TGTGCCAGCAGTCCAAGTGTGGGGGGGGCCTATAATCAGCCCCAGCATTTT. Encoded protein: CASSPSVGGAYNQPQHF.

The chain uses TRBV7-9 and TRBJ2-5; 9 nucleotides line up with TRBD2. Germline V gene data show CDR1 as SEHNR and CDR2 as FQNEAQ (reference sequence). Unmatched junction bases numbered 6, after V lost 4 bases and J lost 3 bases. The length of the CDR3 is 15 residues. The CDR3 nucleotides read TGTGCCAGCAGCTCCCGTGGCGGGGGGGAAGAGACCCAGTACTTC. Translated: CASSSRGGGEETQYF.

The chain joins TRBV9 to TRBJ2-7; no clear D. Germline V gene data show CDR1 as SGDLS and CDR2 as YYNGEE. With 0 bases removed from V and 2 bases from J, the gap between germline ends came to 9 bases. The CDR3 totals 14 residues. The CDR3, as DNA: TGTGCCAGCAGCGTAGGTTGGGGAACCTACGAGCAGTACTTC. Protein sequence: CASSVGWGTYEQYF.

This rearrangement joins TRBV7-9 to TRBJ1-6; unclear D gene. Germline CDR1 reads SEHNR; CDR2 reads FQNEAQ (reference sequence). CDR3 length equals 16 residues. V was cut by 1 base and J by 6 bases, with 13 bases left in between. Written as DNA, the CDR3 is TGTGCCAGCAGCTTAGACCGGGTCCTCGGTAATTCACCCCTCCACTTT. Translating gives CASSLDRVLGNSPLHF.

The rearrangement joins TRBV6-5 to TRBJ2-1; D might be TRBD1 (6 bases). The V gene's germline CDR1 is MNHEY and CDR2 SVGAGI. V was cut by 7 bases and J by 2 bases, with 12 bases left in between. CDR3 length: 14 amino acids. The CDR3 DNA is TGTGCCAGCACCGGGACAAACACCTACAATGAGCAGTTCTTC. Translating it yields CASTGTNTYNEQFF.

The chain combines TRBV5-5 with TRBJ1-5; no clear D gene. This CDR3 comprises 13 residues. Germline CDR1 SGHKS, CDR2 YYEKEE (reference sequence). The ends were cut back, 1 base at V and 7 bases at J, with 9 bases in the middle. The DNA of the CDR3 is TGTGCCAGCAGCTTGTCAGCGGGACAGCCCCAGCATTTT. Its translation: CASSLSAGQPQHF.

V is TRBV5-1 and J is TRBJ1-1; 7 bases match TRBD1. V lost 4 bases to trimming and J lost 0 bases; unmatched junction nucleotides: 3. CDR3 length: 14 residues. Germline V gene lookup returns CDR1 SGHRS and CDR2 YFSETQ. Here the CDR3 DNA reads TGCGCCAGCAGCCCCGGGACAGTGAACACTGAAGCTTTCTTT. This codes for CASSPGTVNTEAFF.

The chain joins TRBV5-1 to TRBJ2-5, with 12 nucleotides matching TRBD2. The CDR3 loop spans 19 amino acids. Losses at the gene ends were 0 bases for V and 5 bases for J; bases not matched to a gene: 14. The germline gives CDR1 SGHRS, CDR2 YFSETQ. The CDR3 is CASSLALAGGRTFVETQYF. CDR3 coding DNA: TGCGCCAGCAGCTTGGCACTAGCGGGGGGCCGCACGTTTGTGGAGACCCAGTACTTC.

This chain joins TRBV6-5 and TRBJ2-6; D is possibly TRBD2 (5 bases). Germline CDR1 MNHEY, CDR2 SVGAGI. The V end lost 6 bases, the J end lost 4 bases, and 13 bases lay between the germline ends. The CDR3 runs 15 residues. CDR3 sequence: CASRTEGIGANVLTF. The CDR3 nucleotides read TGTGCCAGCAGGACCGAGGGTATCGGGGCCAACGTCCTGACTTTC.

The J gene is TRBJ2-7, the V gene TRBV5-5; the match to TRBD2 covers 7 bases. The CDR3 runs to 15 residues. With V trimmed by 3 bases and J by 0 bases, 6 bases remained unmatched. The germline V gene encodes CDR1 SGHKS and CDR2 YYEKEE (reference sequence). The DNA for the CDR3 is TGTGCCAGCAGCTCTTCCCTAGCGGCCTCCTACGAGCAGTACTTC. Residues: CASSSSLAASYEQYF.

The rearrangement joins TRBV18 to TRBJ2-3; D is unclear. This CDR3 is 12 amino acids long. CDR1 and CDR2 (germline): KGHSH, LQKENI. V lost 4 bases to trimming and J lost 2 bases, with 4 bases between them. The CDR3 nucleotides are TGTGCCAGCTCACTATTCACAGATACGCAGTATTTT. It yields the protein CASSLFTDTQYF.

The chain links TRBV18 to TRBJ1-2; D gene uncertain. Trimming took off 4 bases at V and 0 bases at J, with 12 bases between the two ends. The CDR3 has 15 amino acids. The germline gives CDR1 KGHSH, CDR2 LQKENI. The CDR3 DNA is TGTGCCAGCTCACTAGACGGCGGAACTAACTATGGCTACACCTTC. Translation: CASSLDGGTNYGYTF.

The chain joins TRBV6-1 to TRBJ2-1; 10 bases agree with TRBD1. The V and J ends lost 1 base and 4 bases, in that order; junction bases with no gene match: 1. The CDR3 consists of 15 residues. The V gene's germline CDR1 is MNHNS and CDR2 SASEGT. The CDR3 spells CASSEVGQGYNEQFF. The CDR3 DNA is TGTGCCAGCAGTGAAGTGGGACAGGGGTACAATGAGCAGTTCTTC.

The chain couples TRBV6-5 to TRBJ2-1; D is possibly TRBD1 or TRBD2 (6 bases each). There are 14 residues in the CDR3. Germline CDR1 MNHEY, CDR2 SVGAGI. Trimming shortened V by 8 bases and J by 0 bases, and 11 bases separated the two germline ends. The CDR3 sequence: CASVGGYSYNEQFF. The CDR3 nucleotides read TGTGCCAGCGTGGGGGGCTACTCCTACAATGAGCAGTTCTTC.

The rearrangement joins TRBV5-6 to TRBJ2-7; D is perhaps TRBD1 (5 bases). Germline V gives CDR1 SGHDT, CDR2 YYEEEE. The CDR3 is made up of 13 amino acids. Trimming took 4 bases from V and 1 from J, leaving 9 bases between them. The CDR3 DNA reads as TGTGCCAGCAGCCTAAGACAGTCCTACGAGCAGTACTTC. Protein sequence: CASSLRQSYEQYF.

The chain joins TRBV3-1 (or the pseudogene TRBV3-2) to TRBJ2-5; TRBD1 aligns across 10 bases. This CDR3 spans 14 amino acids. Germline lookup yields CDR1 LGHDT and CDR2 YNNKEL (reference sequence). V lost 1 base and J lost 4; bases outside the gene matches: 0. For the CDR3, the DNA is TGTGCCAGCAGCCAAGGACAGGGGGCAGAGACCCAGTACTTC. Translated, it gives CASSQGQGAETQYF.

This chain joins TRBV19 and TRBJ1-1; D not certain. V lost 6 bases to trimming and J lost 0 bases, with 14 bases between them. In germline, CDR1 is LNHDA, CDR2 SQIVND (reference sequence). CDR3 length equals 15 residues. This CDR3 reads CASRPGGVMNTEAFF. In DNA, the CDR3 is TGTGCCAGTAGACCAGGCGGGGTAATGAACACTGAAGCTTTCTTT.

The J gene is TRBJ1-2, the V gene TRBV6-5; the D is unclear. This CDR3 is built from 15 residues. Deletions cut 0 bases from V and 2 bases from J, with 10 bases between. Germline V lookup: CDR1 MNHEY, CDR2 SVGAGI. The CDR3 loop reads CASSYSIDLNYGYTF. The CDR3 DNA is TGTGCCAGCAGTTACTCGATCGACTTAAACTATGGCTACACCTTC.

V gene TRBV19 combines with J gene TRBJ1-4, with D perhaps matching TRBD1 (6 bases). Deletions cut 6 bases from V and 3 bases from J, with 14 bases between. Germline CDR1 reads LNHDA; CDR2 reads SQIVND (reference sequence). The length of the CDR3 is 15 residues. The CDR3 DNA sequence: TGTGCCAGTAGAACTAACAGGGCTGCTAATGAAAAACTGTTTTTT. Protein product: CASRTNRAANEKLFF.

The gene calls are TRBV18 and TRBJ1-3; tentatively, D is TRBD1 (5 bases). Trimming cost V 4 bases and J 2 bases, with 15 bases left between them. The germline V gene encodes CDR1 KGHSH and CDR2 LQKENI. This CDR3 has 16 residues. CDR3 region: CASSLQVQSPGNTIYF. CDR3 bases: TGTGCCAGCTCACTACAGGTTCAGTCGCCTGGAAACACCATATATTTT.